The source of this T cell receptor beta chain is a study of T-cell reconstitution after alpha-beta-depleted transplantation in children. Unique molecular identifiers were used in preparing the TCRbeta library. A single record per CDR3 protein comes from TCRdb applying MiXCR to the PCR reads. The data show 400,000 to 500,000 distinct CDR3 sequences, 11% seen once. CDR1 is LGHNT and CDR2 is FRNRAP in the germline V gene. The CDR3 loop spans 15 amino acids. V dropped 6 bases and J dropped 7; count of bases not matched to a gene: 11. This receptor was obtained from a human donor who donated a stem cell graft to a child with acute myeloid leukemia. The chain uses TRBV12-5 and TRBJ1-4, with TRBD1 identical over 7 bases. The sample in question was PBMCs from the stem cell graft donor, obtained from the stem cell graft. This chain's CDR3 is CASGTPAGGSEKLFF. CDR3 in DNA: TGTGCTAGTGGGACACCCGCAGGGGGGAGTGAAAAACTGTTTTTT.